Below, one T cell receptor (beta chain) is given with its context. The target antigen is unknown. CDR3 length equals 15 residues. Germline V CDR1 and CDR2: SGHRS, YFSETQ. Trimming removed 5 bases from V and 2 bases from J, with 16 bases in between. The entry originates in a study of cytomegalovirus exposure and HLA in healthy donors. Study results and caveats: Common viral pathogens were later found to be apparently linked to several of the most significant clusters. Sequencing probably produced one cluster of sequence variants that were highly shared. Later work associated fewer than 20,000 TCR beta sequences with HLA alleles at 0.05 false discovery rate.

PCR was performed using 60 Vbeta and 13 Jbeta primers. Assay: immunoSEQ multiplex PCR; the TCRdb copy retains only in-frame clones and omits some. The data contain 35,000 to 45,000 clones, 53% of them singletons. The sequence was collected from a woman between 40 and 55 years old in good health and CMV-seropositive. Sequencing was carried out using PBMCs. The rearrangement uses TRBV5-1 and TRBJ2-5; tentatively, D is TRBD2 (7 bases). The CDR3 nucleotides read TGCGCCAGCAGATCACAGGGAGGGGGTCAAGAGACCCAGTACTTC. It encodes CASRSQGGGQETQYF.